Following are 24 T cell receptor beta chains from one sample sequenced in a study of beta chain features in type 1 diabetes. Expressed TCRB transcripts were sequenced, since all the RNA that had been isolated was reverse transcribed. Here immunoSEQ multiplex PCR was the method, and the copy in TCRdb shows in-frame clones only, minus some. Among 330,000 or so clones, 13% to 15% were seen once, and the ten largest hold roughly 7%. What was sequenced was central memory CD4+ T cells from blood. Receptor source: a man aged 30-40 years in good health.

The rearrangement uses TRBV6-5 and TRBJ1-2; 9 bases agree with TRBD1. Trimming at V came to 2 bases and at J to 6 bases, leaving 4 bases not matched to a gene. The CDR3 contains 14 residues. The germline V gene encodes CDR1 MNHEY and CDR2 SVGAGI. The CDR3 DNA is TGTGCCAGCAGTTACCGGACAGGGGCAGATGGCTACACCTTC. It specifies CASSYRTGADGYTF.

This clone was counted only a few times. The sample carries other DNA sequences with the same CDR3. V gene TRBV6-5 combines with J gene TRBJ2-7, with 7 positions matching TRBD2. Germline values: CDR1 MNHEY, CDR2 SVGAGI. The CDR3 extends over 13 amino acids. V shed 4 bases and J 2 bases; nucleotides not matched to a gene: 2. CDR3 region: CASSLAGTYEQYV. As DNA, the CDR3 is TGTGCCAGCAGTTTAGCGGGTACCTACGAGCAGTACGTC.

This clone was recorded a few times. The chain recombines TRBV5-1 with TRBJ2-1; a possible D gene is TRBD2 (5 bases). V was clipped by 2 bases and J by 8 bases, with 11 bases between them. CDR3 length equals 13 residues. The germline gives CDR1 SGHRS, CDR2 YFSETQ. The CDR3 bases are TGCGCCAGCAGCTTCCGACCCGGGGATGAGCAGTTCTTC. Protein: CASSFRPGDEQFF.

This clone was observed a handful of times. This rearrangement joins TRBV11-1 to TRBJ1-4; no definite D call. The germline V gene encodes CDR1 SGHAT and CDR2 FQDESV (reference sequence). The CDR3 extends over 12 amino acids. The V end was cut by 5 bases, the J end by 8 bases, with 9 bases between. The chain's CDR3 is CASSHSEEKLFF. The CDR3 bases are TGTGCCAGCAGCCACAGCGAAGAAAAACTGTTTTTT.

DNA of the CDR3: TGTGCCAGCAGCTTAGTCGGGTTTGACACCTCAAGACCTAACTACGAGCAGTACTTC. This codes for CASSLVGFDTSRPNYEQYF. This sequence joins TRBV7-9 and TRBJ2-7; unclear D gene. CDR3 size: 19 residues. V lost 1 base, J lost 3 bases, and 25 bases lay in between. Germline-derived CDR1 and CDR2 are SEHNR and FQNEAQ (reference sequence).

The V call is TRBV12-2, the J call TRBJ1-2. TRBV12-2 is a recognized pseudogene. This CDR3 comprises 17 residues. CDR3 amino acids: CASRVPLTPGPSYGYTF. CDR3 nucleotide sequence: TGTGCAAGTCGCGTCCCCCTCACGCCGGGGCCAAGCTATGGCTACACCTTC.

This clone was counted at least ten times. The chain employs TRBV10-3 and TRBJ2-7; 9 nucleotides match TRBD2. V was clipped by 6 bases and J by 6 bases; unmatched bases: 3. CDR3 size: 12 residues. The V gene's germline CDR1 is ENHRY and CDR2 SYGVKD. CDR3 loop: CAISSTSGEQYV. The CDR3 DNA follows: TGTGCCATCAGCTCGACTAGCGGCGAGCAGTACGTC.

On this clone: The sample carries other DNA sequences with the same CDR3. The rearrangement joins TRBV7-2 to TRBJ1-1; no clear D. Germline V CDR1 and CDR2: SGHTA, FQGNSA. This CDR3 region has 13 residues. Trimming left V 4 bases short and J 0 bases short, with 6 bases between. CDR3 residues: CASSSQMNTEAFF. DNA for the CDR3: TGTGCCAGCAGCTCGCAAATGAACACTGAAGCTTTCTTT.

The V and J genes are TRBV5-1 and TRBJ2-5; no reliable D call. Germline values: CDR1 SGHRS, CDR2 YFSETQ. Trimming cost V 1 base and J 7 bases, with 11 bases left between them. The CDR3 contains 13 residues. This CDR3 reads CASSLTMVGTQYF. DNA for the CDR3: TGCGCCAGCAGCTTGACTATGGTCGGGACCCAGTACTTC.

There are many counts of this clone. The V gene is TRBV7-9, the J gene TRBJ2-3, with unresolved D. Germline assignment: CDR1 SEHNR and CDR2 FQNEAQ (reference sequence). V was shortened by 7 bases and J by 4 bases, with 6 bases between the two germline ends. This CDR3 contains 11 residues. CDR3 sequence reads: CASTFSDTQYF. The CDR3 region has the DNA TGTGCCAGCACCTTCTCAGATACGCAGTATTTT.

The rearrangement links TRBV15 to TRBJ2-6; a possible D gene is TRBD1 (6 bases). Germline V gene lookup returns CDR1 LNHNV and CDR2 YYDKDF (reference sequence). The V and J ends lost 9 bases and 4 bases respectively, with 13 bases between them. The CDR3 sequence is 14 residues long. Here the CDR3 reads CATKGVVGANVLTF. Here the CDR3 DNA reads TGTGCCACTAAGGGGGTGGTAGGGGCCAACGTCCTGACTTTC.

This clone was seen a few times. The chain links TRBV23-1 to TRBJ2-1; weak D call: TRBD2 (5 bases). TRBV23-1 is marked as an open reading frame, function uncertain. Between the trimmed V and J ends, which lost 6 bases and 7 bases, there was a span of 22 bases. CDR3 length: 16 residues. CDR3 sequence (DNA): TGCGCCAGCAGCCAAGGGATGGGGAGTGGTTCTAATGAGCAGTTCTTC. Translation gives CASSQGMGSGSNEQFF.

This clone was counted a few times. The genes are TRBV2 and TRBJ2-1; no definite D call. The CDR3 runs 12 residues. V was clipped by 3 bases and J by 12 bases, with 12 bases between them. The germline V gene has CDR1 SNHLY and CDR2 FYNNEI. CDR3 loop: CASSDEVTSQFF. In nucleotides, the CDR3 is TGTGCCAGCAGTGATGAGGTCACCTCGCAGTTCTTC.

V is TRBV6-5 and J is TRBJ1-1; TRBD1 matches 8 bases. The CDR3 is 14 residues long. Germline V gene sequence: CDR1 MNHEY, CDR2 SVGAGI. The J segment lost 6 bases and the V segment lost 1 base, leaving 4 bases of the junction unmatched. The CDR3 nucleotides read TGTGCCAGCAGTTACTTACAGGGGGTGGCTGAAGCTTTCTTT. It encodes CASSYLQGVAEAFF.

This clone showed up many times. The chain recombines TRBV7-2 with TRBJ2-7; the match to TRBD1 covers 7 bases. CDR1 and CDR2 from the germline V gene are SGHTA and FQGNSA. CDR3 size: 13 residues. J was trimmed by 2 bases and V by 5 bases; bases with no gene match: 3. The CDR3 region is CASSLQGAYEQYV. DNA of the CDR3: TGTGCCAGCAGCCTCCAGGGGGCCTACGAGCAGTACGTC.

CDR3 DNA sequence: TGTGCCAGCAGCTTCGACAGGGGTGAAGCTTTCTTT. This encodes CASSFDRGEAFF. This chain links TRBV5-6 with TRBJ1-1; 8 positions agree with TRBD1. V shed 2 bases, J shed 7 bases, and the junction held 1 base outside the gene matches. Germline CDR1 is SGHDT and CDR2 is YYEEEE. This CDR3 region has 12 residues.

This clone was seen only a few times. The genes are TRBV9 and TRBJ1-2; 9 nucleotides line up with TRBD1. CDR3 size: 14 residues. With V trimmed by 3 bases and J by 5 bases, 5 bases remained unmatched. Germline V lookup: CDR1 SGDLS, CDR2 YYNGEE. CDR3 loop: CASSAGDREYGYTF. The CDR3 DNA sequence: TGTGCCAGCAGCGCCGGGGACAGGGAATATGGCTACACCTTC.

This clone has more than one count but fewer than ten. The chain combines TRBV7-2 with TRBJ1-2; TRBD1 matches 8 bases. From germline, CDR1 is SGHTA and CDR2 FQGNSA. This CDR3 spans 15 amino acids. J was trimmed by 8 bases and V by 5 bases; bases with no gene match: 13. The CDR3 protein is CASSQIQDRVWGYTF. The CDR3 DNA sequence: TGTGCCAGCAGCCAAATCCAGGACAGGGTTTGGGGCTACACCTTC.

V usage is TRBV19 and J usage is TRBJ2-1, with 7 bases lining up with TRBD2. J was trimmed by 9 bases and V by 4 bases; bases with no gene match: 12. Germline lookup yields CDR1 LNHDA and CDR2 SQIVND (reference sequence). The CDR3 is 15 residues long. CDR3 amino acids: CASSRGGGSLIEQFF. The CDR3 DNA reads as TGTGCCAGTAGTAGAGGAGGCGGGAGTCTGATTGAGCAGTTCTTC.

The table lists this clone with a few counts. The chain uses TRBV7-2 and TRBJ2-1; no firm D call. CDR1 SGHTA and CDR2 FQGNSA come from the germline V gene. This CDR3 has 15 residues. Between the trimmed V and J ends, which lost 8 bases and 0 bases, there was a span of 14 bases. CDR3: CASAPDGSSYNEQFF. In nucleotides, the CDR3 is TGTGCCAGCGCCCCGGACGGAAGCTCCTACAATGAGCAGTTCTTC.

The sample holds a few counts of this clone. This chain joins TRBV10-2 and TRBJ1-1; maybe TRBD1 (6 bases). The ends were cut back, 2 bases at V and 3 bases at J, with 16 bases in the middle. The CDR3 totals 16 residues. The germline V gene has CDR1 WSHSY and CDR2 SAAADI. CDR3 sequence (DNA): TGCGCCAGCAGTGAGCCCGCCGGGGGCGGGGACACTGAAGCTTTCTTT. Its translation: CASSEPAGGGDTEAFF.

CDR3 sequence (DNA): TGTGCCAACCATGAGAGCACCCAGAACACTGAAGCTTTCTTT. Encoded protein: CANHESTQNTEAFF. The chain is built from TRBV25-1 and TRBJ1-1; D gene ambiguous. The CDR3 consists of 14 residues. V lost 10 bases and J lost 1, with 16 bases in between. Germline V lookup: CDR1 MGHDK, CDR2 SYGVNS.

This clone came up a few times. CDR3 in DNA: TGTGCCAGCAGTACCAGGGGGGCGAAGAGCTACACCTTC. Protein product: CASSTRGAKSYTF. The chain combines TRBV6-6 with TRBJ1-2; 7 nucleotides agree with TRBD1. Trimming removed 5 bases from V and 9 bases from J; junction bases left unmatched: 9. CDR1 is MNHNY and CDR2 is SVGAGI in the germline V gene (reference sequence). This CDR3 is built from 13 residues.

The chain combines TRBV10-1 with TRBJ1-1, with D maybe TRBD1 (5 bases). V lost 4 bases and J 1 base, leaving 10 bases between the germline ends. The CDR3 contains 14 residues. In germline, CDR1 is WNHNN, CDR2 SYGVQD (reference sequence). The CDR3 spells CASSAQGSNTEAFF. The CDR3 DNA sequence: TGCGCCAGCAGTGCTCAGGGCTCGAACACTGAAGCTTTCTTT.